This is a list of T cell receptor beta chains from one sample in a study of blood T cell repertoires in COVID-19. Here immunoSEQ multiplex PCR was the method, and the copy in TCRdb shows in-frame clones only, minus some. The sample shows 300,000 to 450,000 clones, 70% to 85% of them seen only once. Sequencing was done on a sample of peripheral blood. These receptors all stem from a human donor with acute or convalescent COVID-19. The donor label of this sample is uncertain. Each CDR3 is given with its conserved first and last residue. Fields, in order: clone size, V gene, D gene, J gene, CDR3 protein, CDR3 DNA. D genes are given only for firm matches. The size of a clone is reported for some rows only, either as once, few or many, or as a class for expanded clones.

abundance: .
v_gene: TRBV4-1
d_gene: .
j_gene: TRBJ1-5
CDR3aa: CASSPRGTASNQPQHF
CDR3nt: TGCGCCAGCAGCCCGAGAGGGACTGCGAGCAATCAGCCCCAGCATTTT

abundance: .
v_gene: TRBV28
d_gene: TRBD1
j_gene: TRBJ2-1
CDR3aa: CAGSRVGTGSYEQFF
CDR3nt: TGTGCCGGATCCCGAGTAGGGACAGGGAGTTATGAGCAGTTCTTC

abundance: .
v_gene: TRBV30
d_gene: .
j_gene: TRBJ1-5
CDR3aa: CAWSGGGPQPQHF
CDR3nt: TGTGCCTGGAGTGGGGGGGGTCCGCAGCCCCAGCATTTT

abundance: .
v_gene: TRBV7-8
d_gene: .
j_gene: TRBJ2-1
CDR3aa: CASRRGSNEQFF
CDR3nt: TGTGCCAGCAGACGAGGCAGCAATGAGCAGTTCTTC

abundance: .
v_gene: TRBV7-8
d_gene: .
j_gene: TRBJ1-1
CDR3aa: CASSPTAFLTEAFF
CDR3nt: TGTGCCAGCAGCCCTACAGCCTTTTTGACTGAAGCTTTCTTT

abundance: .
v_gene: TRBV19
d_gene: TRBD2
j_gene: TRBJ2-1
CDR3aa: CASRTSGGAPGEQFF
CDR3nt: TGTGCCAGTAGAACTAGCGGGGGGGCCCCGGGGGAGCAGTTCTTC

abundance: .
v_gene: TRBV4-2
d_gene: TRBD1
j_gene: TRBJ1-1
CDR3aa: CASSLRTGGNTEAFF
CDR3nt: TGTGCCAGCAGCCTGAGGACAGGGGGAAACACTGAAGCTTTCTTT

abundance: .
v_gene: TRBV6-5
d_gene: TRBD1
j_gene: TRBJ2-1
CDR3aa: CASSYGQGSLNEQFF
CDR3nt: TGTGCCAGCAGTTACGGACAGGGCTCCCTCAATGAGCAGTTCTTC

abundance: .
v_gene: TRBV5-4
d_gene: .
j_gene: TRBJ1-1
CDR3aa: CASSLERGTEAFF
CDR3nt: TGTGCCAGCAGCTTGGAAAGGGGTACTGAAGCTTTCTTT

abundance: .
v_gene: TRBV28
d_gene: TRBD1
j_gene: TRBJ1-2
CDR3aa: CASSAQIQGRNGYTF
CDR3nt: TGTGCCAGCAGTGCCCAAATACAGGGGAGGAATGGCTACACCTTC

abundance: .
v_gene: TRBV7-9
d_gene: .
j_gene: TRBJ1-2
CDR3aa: CASSLAEKTGSGYTF
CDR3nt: TGTGCCAGCAGCTTAGCGGAAAAGACGGGTTCTGGCTACACCTTC

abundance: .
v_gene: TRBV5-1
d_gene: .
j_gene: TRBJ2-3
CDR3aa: CASSPGMGSTDTQYF
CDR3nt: TGCGCCAGCAGCCCGGGGATGGGGAGCACAGATACGCAGTATTTT

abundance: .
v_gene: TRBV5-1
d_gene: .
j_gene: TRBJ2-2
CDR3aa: CASSFNAGGNTGELFF
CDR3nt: TGCGCCAGCAGCTTTAATGCGGGTGGTAACACCGGGGAGCTGTTTTTT

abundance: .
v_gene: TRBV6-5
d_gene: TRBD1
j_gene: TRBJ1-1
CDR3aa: CASSPTGMGNTEAFF
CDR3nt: TGTGCCAGCAGTCCGACAGGGATGGGGAACACTGAAGCTTTCTTT

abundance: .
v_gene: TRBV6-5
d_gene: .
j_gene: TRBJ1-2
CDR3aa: CASSPTGSNYGYTF
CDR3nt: TGTGCCAGCAGTCCGACAGGTTCTAACTATGGCTACACCTTC

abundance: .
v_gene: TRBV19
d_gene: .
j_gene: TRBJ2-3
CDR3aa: CASSSERRSTDTQYF
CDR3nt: TGTGCCAGTAGCTCCGAGCGTCGCAGCACAGATACGCAGTATTTT

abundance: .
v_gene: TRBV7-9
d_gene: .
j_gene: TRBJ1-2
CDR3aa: CASSPTRASGGPGGYTF
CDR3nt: TGTGCCAGCAGCCCCACTAGGGCCAGCGGGGGTCCTGGAGGCTACACCTTC

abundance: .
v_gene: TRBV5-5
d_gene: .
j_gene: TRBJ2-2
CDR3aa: CASRRSAGELFF
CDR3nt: TGTGCCAGCAGGCGGAGTGCCGGGGAGCTGTTTTTT

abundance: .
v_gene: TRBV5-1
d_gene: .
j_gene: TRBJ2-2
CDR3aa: CASSADRLGSTGELFF
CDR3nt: TGCGCCAGCAGCGCCGACAGGCTCGGATCCACCGGGGAGCTGTTTTTT

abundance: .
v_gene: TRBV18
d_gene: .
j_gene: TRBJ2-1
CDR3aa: CASSPLPNGPDEQFF
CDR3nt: TGTGCCAGCTCACCCCTCCCGAATGGGCCCGATGAGCAGTTCTTC

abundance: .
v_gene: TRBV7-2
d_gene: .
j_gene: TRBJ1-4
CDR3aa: CASSLAKSRGEKLFF
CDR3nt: TGTGCCAGCAGCTTGGCGAAAAGTAGGGGCGAAAAACTGTTTTTT

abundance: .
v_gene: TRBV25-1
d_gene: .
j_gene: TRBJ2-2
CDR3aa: CASAMGLRNTGELFF
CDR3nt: TGTGCCAGCGCGATGGGACTCAGGAACACCGGGGAGCTGTTTTTT

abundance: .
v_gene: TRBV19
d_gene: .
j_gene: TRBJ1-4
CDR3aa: CASSIGRLNEKLFF
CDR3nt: TGTGCCAGTAGTATTGGGAGGTTGAATGAAAAACTGTTTTTT

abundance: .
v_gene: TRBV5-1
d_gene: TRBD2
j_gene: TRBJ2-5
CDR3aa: CASSLAGTRQGETQYF
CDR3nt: TGCGCCAGCAGCTTGGCCGGGACTAGGCAAGGAGAGACCCAGTACTTC

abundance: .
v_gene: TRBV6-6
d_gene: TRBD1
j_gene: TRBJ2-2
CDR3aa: CASSPDRTGYTGELFF
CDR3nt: TGTGCCAGCAGTCCCGACAGGACAGGGTACACCGGGGAGCTGTTTTTT

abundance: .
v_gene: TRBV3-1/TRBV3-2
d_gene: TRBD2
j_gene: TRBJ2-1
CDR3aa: CASSPAMVAGGYEQFF
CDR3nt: TGTGCCAGCAGCCCCGCGATGGTGGCGGGAGGCTATGAGCAGTTCTTC

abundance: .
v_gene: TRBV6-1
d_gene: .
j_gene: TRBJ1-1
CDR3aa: CASSEQGLYTEAFF
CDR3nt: TGTGCCAGCAGTGAACAGGGGTTATACACTGAAGCTTTCTTT

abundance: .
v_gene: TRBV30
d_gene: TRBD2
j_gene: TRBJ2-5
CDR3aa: CAWTPGGQETQYF
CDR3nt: TGTGCCTGGACCCCGGGGGGGCAAGAGACCCAGTACTTC

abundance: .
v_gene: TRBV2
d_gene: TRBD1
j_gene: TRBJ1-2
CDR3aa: CASSGQGGGYGYTF
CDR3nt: TGTGCCAGCAGCGGACAGGGAGGAGGGTATGGCTACACCTTC

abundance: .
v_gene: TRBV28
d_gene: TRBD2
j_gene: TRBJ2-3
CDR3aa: CAAGRASPGDTQYF
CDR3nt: TGTGCCGCCGGGAGGGCTAGCCCAGGGGATACGCAGTATTTT

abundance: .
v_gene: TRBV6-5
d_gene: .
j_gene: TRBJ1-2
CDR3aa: CASSYQGGSYYGYTF
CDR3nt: TGTGCCAGCAGTTACCAGGGCGGCTCTTACTATGGCTACACCTTC

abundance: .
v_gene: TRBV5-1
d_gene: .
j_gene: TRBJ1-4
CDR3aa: CASSLGGAGEKLFF
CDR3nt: TGCGCCAGCAGCCTTGGGGGGGCTGGTGAAAAACTGTTTTTT

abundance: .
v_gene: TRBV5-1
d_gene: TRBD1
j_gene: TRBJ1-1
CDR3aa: CASSLGRDSSSFF
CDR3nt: TGCGCCAGCAGCTTGGGCCGGGACAGTAGTTCTTTCTTT

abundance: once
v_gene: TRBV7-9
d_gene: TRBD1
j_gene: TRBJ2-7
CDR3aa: CASSLQGAFYEQYF
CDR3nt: TGTGCCAGCAGCTTACAGGGGGCTTTCTACGAGCAGTACTTC

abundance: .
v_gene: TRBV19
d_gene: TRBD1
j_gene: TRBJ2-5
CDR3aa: CASSSTGTEEETQYF
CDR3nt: TGTGCCAGTAGCTCCACAGGGACAGAAGAAGAGACCCAGTACTTC

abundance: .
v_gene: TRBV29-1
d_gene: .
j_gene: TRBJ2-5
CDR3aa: CSVEFREKTQYF
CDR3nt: TGCAGCGTTGAATTCAGGGAAAAGACCCAGTACTTC

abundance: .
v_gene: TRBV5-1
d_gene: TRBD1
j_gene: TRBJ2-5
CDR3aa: CASSLQGSLPQETQYF
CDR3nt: TGCGCCAGCAGCTTACAGGGGTCCCTACCTCAAGAGACCCAGTACTTC

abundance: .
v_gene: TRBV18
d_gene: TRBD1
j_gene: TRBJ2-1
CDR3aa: CASSAGTGDYNEQFF
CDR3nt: TGTGCCAGCTCGGCCGGGACAGGGGACTACAATGAGCAGTTCTTC

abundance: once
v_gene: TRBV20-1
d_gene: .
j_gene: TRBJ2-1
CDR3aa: CSAETYNEQFF
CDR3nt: TGCAGTGCTGAGACTTACAATGAGCAGTTCTTC

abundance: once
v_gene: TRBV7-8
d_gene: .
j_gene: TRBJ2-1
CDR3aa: CASSTRRGLNEQFF
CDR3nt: TGTGCCAGCAGCACCCGGAGGGGGCTCAATGAGCAGTTCTTC

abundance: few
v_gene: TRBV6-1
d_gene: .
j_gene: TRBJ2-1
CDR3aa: CASSELLGRGGNEQFF
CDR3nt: TGTGCCAGCAGTGAATTGTTAGGTAGGGGGGGCAATGAGCAGTTCTTC

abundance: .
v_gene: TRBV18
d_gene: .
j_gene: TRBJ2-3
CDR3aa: CASSLGTSTDTQYF
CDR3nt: TGTGCCAGCTCACTCGGGACTAGCACAGATACGCAGTATTTT